This T cell receptor (beta chain) was found in a study of cytomegalovirus exposure and HLA in healthy donors. Per germline, CDR1 SQVTM and CDR2 ANQGSEA. V gave up 6 bases and J gave up 9 bases; unmatched junction bases: 10. The CDR3 has 15 amino acids. In its sample, this clone was seen a few times. Primers: 60 Vbeta forward and 13 Jbeta reverse. Repertoires were generated with immunoSEQ multiplex PCR, while TCRdb's copy carries only in-frame clones and drops some. The repertoire holds more than 100,000 clones, with more than 60% as singletons. Specimen: PBMCs. The rearrangement links TRBV29-1 to TRBJ2-1; 14 bases fit TRBD2. The source of this sequence is a man aged 18 to 30 in good health and CMV-seronegative. The CDR3 is CSVGTGLAGASEQFF. CDR3 nucleotides: TGCAGCGTAGGTACGGGACTAGCGGGAGCAAGTGAGCAGTTCTTC.